These 19 T cell receptor beta chains were all obtained from the same sample, sequenced in a study of identical twins. A single record per CDR3 protein comes from TCRdb applying MiXCR to the 5' RACE reads. The sample includes a few hundred thousand distinct CDR3 sequences, around 8.8% seen only once; the top ten take 3% to 3.5%. These sequences were also reported in another study, on yellow fever vaccine responses in identical twins.

The specimen was CD8+ T cells sorted from blood. The receptors were sampled from a woman younger than 30 in good health.

In this sample, this clonotype turned up many times. V and J are TRBV6-1 and TRBJ2-1, with 9 bases aligning to TRBD2. CDR1 MNHNS and CDR2 SASEGT come from the germline V gene. This CDR3 has 16 residues. The V and J ends lost 2 bases and 0 bases, in that order; junction bases with no gene match: 2. This CDR3 is CASSEQAGGSYNEQFF. The CDR3 DNA reads TGTGCCAGCAGTGAACAAGCGGGGGGCTCCTACAATGAGCAGTTCTTC.

The chain joins TRBV5-1 to TRBJ2-3, with 7 bases matching TRBD2. J gave up 1 base and V 0 bases, and 5 bases lay outside the gene matches. Germline V gene data show CDR1 as SGHRS and CDR2 as YFSETQ. CDR3 length equals 16 residues. CDR3 protein: CASSLAASGRTDTQYF. For the CDR3, the DNA is TGCGCCAGCAGCTTGGCCGCTAGCGGACGCACAGATACGCAGTATTTT. Variable domain in full (rest from reference TRBV5-1 and TRBJ2-3): KAGVTQTPRYLIKTRGQQVTLSCSPISGHRSVSWYQQTPGQGLQFLFEYFSETQRNKGNFPGRFSGRQFSNSRSEMNVSTLELGDSALYLCASSLAASGRTDTQYFGPGTRLTVL.

V and J are TRBV5-5 and TRBJ2-7; D gene unclear. The CDR3 has 16 residues. The germline V gene has CDR1 SGHKS and CDR2 YYEKEE (reference sequence). V was cut by 4 bases and J by 6 bases, with 23 bases left in between. The CDR3 DNA reads TGTGCCAGCAGCAGTAAATGGGTAGCCGATTCCAGCGAGCAGTACTTC. Its protein is CASSSKWVADSSEQYF.

This clonotype was found a few times. The rearrangement joins TRBV10-3 to TRBJ2-7, with 11 bases that match TRBD2. Unmatched junction bases numbered 3, after V lost 3 bases and J lost 2 bases. The V gene's germline CDR1 is ENHRY and CDR2 SYGVKD. This CDR3 contains 15 residues. In DNA, the CDR3 is TGTGCCATCAGTGATCTAGCGGGGGGCCCCTACGAGCAGTACTTC. Translated, it gives CAISDLAGGPYEQYF.

The rearrangement joins TRBV2 to TRBJ2-2; maybe TRBD2 (6 bases). V lost 3 bases to trimming and J lost 4 bases, with 24 bases between them. CDR1 and CDR2 (germline): SNHLY, FYNNEI. The CDR3 covers 19 residues. The CDR3 protein is CASSEGWGTSRYTTGELFF. CDR3 coding DNA: TGTGCCAGCAGTGAGGGGTGGGGAACTAGCCGCTATACCACCGGGGAGCTGTTTTTT. The variable domain in full, with the rest retrieved from reference TRBV2 and TRBJ2-2, is EPEVTQTPSHQVTQMGQEVILRCVPISNHLYFYWYRQILGQKVEFLVSFYNNEISEKSEIFDDQFSVERPDGSNFTLKIRSTKLEDSAMYFCASSEGWGTSRYTTGELFFGEGSRLTVL.

There are many counts of this clonotype. The V gene is TRBV10-3, the J gene TRBJ2-1, with 8 bases aligning to TRBD1. The germline V gene has CDR1 ENHRY and CDR2 SYGVKD. V shed 4 bases, J shed 9 bases, and the junction held 5 bases outside the gene matches. The CDR3 consists of 13 residues. This CDR3 reads CAISGGQVIEQFF. CDR3 sequence (DNA): TGTGCCATCAGTGGGGGACAGGTGATTGAGCAGTTCTTC.

The sample holds a few counts of this clonotype. This chain joins TRBV27 and TRBJ2-7; the D is unclear. The V and J ends lost 4 bases and 4 bases respectively, with 14 bases between them. Germline V gene data show CDR1 as MNHEY and CDR2 as SMNVEV (reference sequence). The CDR3 runs 14 residues. As DNA, the CDR3 is TGTGCCAGCAGTTCCCGTAGCAATTCTTACGAGCAGTACTTC. This sequence encodes CASSSRSNSYEQYF.

The J gene is TRBJ2-1, the V gene TRBV3-1, with D maybe TRBD1 (5 bases). Per the germline V gene, CDR1 is LGHDT and CDR2 is YNNKEL (reference sequence). The CDR3 is made up of 17 amino acids. V lost 0 bases, J lost 4 bases, and 16 bases lay in between. DNA for the CDR3: TGTGCCAGCAGCCAAGAGATCGGAGACAGCCTTTACAATGAGCAGTTCTTC. This translates into CASSQEIGDSLYNEQFF.

This clonotype was recorded at least ten times. V is TRBV19 and J is TRBJ2-1; TRBD1 agrees at 7 bases. V lost 6 bases, J lost 7 bases, and 3 bases stayed unmatched. The CDR3 sequence is 12 residues long. Germline loops: CDR1 LNHDA, CDR2 SQIVND (reference sequence). The CDR3 DNA sequence: TGTGCCAGTAGCACACAGGGGAATGAGCAGTTCTTC. The encoded protein is CASSTQGNEQFF.

The chain recombines TRBV2 with TRBJ1-1; no firm D call. Germline V gene data show CDR1 as SNHLY and CDR2 as FYNNEI. CDR3 length: 12 residues. Trimming removed 11 bases from V and 1 base from J, with 11 bases in between. The CDR3: CAATPGNTEAFF. CDR3 DNA sequence: TGTGCCGCTACCCCCGGGAACACTGAAGCTTTCTTT.

This clonotype was counted between two and nine times. The CDR3 loop is CASSQGIPGSNEQFF. CDR3 sequence (DNA): TGCGCCAGCAGCCAAGGAATCCCCGGGAGCAATGAGCAGTTCTTC. This chain connects TRBV4-1 to TRBJ2-1; maybe TRBD2 (6 bases). V lost 1 base, J lost 6 bases, and 13 bases lay in between. Per the germline V gene, CDR1 is MGHRA and CDR2 is YSYEKL. This CDR3 is built from 15 residues.

This sequence joins TRBV4-1 and TRBJ1-1, with a weak D call TRBD1 (5 bases). Germline values: CDR1 MGHRA, CDR2 YSYEKL. The V end was cut by 1 base, the J end by 7 bases, with 13 bases between. The CDR3 extends over 14 amino acids. CDR3 DNA: TGCGCCAGCAGCCAAGGACCCCGGGACCTTGAAGCTTTCTTT. It codes for CASSQGPRDLEAFF.

This sequence joins TRBV7-9 and TRBJ2-6; D uncertain. Germline V gene data show CDR1 as SEHNR and CDR2 as FQNEAQ (reference sequence). The CDR3 totals 14 residues. Trimming pared 3 bases from V and 1 base from J, leaving 4 bases between. CDR3 nucleotide sequence: TGTGCCAGCAGCTTTCAGTCTGGGGCCAACGTCCTGACTTTC. It translates to CASSFQSGANVLTF.

This clonotype was counted many times. J is TRBJ2-5 and V is TRBV21-1. TRBV21-1 is given as a pseudogene. The CDR3 covers 19 residues. The CDR3 sequence: CASSKAPRVLSSYQETQYF. For the CDR3, the DNA is TGTGCCAGCAGCAAAGCTCCGCGCGTCCTATCTAGCTATCAAGAGACCCAGTACTTC.

This chain uses TRBV20-1 with TRBJ2-2, with D perhaps TRBD1 (6 bases). The V gene lost 0 bases and the J gene lost 0 bases, with 8 bases spanning the gap. The CDR3 covers 15 residues. CDR1 and CDR2 (germline): DFQATT, SNEGSKA (reference sequence). The CDR3, as DNA: TGCAGTGCTAGAGATCAGGGGTCGAACACCGGGGAGCTGTTTTTT. It specifies CSARDQGSNTGELFF.

The genes are TRBV30 and TRBJ2-5; no definite D call. Germline lookup yields CDR1 GTSNPN and CDR2 SVGIG (reference sequence). V was shortened by 0 bases and J by 2 bases, with 7 bases between the two germline ends. The CDR3 extends over 13 amino acids. CDR3 residues: CAWSVLPQETQYF. CDR3 DNA sequence: TGTGCCTGGAGTGTATTGCCTCAAGAGACCCAGTACTTC.

There are many counts of this clonotype. The rearrangement links TRBV3-1 to TRBJ2-7, with D possibly matching TRBD2 (5 bases). The germline gives CDR1 LGHDT, CDR2 YNNKEL (reference sequence). This CDR3 is built from 16 residues. Trimming took 1 base from V and 0 from J, leaving 13 bases between them. CDR3 coding DNA: TGTGCCAGCAGCCAAGGCCGTGGACTCCGCTCCTACGAGCAGTACTTC. Protein sequence: CASSQGRGLRSYEQYF.

This clonotype was counted ten times or more. The V gene is TRBV12-3 or TRBV12-4, the J gene TRBJ2-2; unclear D gene. V was trimmed by 6 bases and J by 6 bases, leaving 8 bases between them. The CDR3 is 12 amino acids. The CDR3 region has the DNA TGTGCCAGCAGCCCCTTACCCGGGGAGCTGTTTTTT. Translation: CASSPLPGELFF.

This clonotype was found many times. This chain joins TRBV5-1 and TRBJ2-7; no clear D gene. Germline V gene lookup returns CDR1 SGHRS and CDR2 YFSETQ. Trimming cost V 4 bases and J 4 bases, with 6 bases left between them. This CDR3 has 11 amino acids. The DNA of the CDR3 is TGCGCCAGCAGCACCAGTTACGAGCAGTACTTC. It encodes CASSTSYEQYF.